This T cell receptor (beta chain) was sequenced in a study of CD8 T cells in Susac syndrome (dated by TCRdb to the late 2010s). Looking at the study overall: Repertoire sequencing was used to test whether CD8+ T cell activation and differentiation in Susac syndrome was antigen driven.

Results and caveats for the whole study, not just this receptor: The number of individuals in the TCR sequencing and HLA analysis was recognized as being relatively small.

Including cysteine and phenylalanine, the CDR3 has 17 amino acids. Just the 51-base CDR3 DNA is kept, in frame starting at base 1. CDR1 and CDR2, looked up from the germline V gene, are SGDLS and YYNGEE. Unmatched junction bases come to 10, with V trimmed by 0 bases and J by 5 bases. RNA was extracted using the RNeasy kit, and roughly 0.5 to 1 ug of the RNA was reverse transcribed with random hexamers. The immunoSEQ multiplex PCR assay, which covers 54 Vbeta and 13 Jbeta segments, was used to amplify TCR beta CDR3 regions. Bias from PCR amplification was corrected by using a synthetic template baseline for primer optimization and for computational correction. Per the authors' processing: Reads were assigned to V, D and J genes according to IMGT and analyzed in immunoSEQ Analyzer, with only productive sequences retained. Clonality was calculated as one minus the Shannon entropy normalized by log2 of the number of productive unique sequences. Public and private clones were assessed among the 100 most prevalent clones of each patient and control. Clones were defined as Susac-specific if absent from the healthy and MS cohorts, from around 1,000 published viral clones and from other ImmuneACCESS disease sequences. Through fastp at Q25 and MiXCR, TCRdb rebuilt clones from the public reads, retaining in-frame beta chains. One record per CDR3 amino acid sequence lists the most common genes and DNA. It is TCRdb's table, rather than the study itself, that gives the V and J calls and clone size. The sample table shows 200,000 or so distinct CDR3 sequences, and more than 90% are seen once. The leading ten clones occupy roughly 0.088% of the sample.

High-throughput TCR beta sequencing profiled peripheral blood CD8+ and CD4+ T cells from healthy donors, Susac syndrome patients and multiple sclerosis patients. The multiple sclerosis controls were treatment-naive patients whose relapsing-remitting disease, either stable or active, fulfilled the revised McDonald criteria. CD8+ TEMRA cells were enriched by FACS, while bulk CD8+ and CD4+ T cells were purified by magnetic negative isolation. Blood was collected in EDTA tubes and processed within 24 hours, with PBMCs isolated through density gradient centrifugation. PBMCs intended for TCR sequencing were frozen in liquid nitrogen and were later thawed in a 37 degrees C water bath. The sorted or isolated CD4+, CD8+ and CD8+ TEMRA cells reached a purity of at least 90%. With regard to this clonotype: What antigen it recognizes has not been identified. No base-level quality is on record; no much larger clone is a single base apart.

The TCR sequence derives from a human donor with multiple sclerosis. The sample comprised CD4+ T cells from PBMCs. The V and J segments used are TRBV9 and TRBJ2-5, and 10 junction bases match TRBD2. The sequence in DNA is TGTGCCAGCAGCGTAGCTACGTGGGCTAGCGGGGGCGAGACCCAGTACTTC. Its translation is CASSVATWASGGETQYF.